The T cell receptor beta chain described here comes from a study of T cells in Graves' hyperthyroidism and ophthalmopathy. Findings of the study overall: Before onset, ophthalmopathy was predicted by the model a median around 6 months earlier. Most thyroid clonotypes expanded above 0.001 appeared in blood too.

TCR beta CDR3 regions were amplified from RNA. Primed by the HTBI set, a first-round RT-PCR was run on the TCR CDR3. TCRdb independently ran MiXCR on the multiplex PCR reads; one entry per CDR3 protein. The sample carries 500,000 to 600,000 distinct CDR3 sequences, 40% to 55% recorded once. V lost 4 bases and J 8 bases, leaving 14 bases between the germline ends. The CDR3 length is 13 residues. Germline V lookup: CDR1 SGHDN, CDR2 FVKESK. Concerning this clonotype itself: Its antigen is unknown.

The material sequenced was peripheral blood or thyroid tissue (not recorded which). This chain joins TRBV14 and TRBJ1-1; D is perhaps TRBD1 (5 bases). The receptor was isolated from an adult woman with Graves' disease, either hyperthyroidism or ophthalmopathy (not recorded which). CDR3 residues: CASSRGTWEEAFF. The CDR3 region has the DNA TGTGCCAGCAGCCGAGGGACCTGGGAAGAAGCTTTCTTT. Full variable domain (rest looked up from reference TRBV14 and TRBJ1-1): EAGVTQFPSHSVIEKGQTVTLRCDPISGHDNLYWYRRVMGKEIKFLLHFVKESKQDESGMPNNRFLAERTGGTYSTLKVQPAELEDSGVYFCASSRGTWEEAFFGQGTRLTVV.